This TCR beta chain originates from a study of cytomegalovirus exposure and HLA in healthy donors. Whole-study results and caveats: Among the sequence variants, a highly shared cluster was likely an artifact of sequencing.

Primers included in the PCR were 60 Vbeta and 13 Jbeta primers. Data came from immunoSEQ multiplex PCR; TCRdb stores just in-frame clones and leaves some out. The data hold about 200,000 clones, with 80% to 90% observed a single time. This CDR3 has 16 residues. V dropped 3 bases and J dropped 1 base, with 15 bases sitting between them. CDR1 is LNHDA, CDR2 SQIVND, per germline (reference sequence). Comment on this clone: Its antigen is currently unknown.

The sequencing sample was made of PBMCs. This receptor was obtained from a man between 25 and 39 years old in good health and CMV-seronegative. The chain has TRBV19 and TRBJ1-1; D is uncertain. CDR3 sequence reads: CASSIPGGSWNTEAFF. Here the CDR3 DNA reads TGTGCCAGTAGTATTCCAGGAGGGAGTTGGAACACTGAAGCTTTCTTT.